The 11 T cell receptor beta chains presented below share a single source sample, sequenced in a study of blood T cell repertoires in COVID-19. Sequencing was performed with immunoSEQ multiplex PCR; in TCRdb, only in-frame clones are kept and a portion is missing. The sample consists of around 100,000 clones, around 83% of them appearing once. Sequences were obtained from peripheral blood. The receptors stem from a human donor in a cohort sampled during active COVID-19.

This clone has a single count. CDR3 DNA: TGTGCCAGCAGCGCCCAGGGGGATGGGGCCAACGTCCTGACTTTC. Amino acid sequence: CASSAQGDGANVLTF. This chain uses TRBV7-3 with TRBJ2-6; 7 bases line up with TRBD1. The CDR3 contains 15 residues. V was pared by 5 bases and J by 3 bases, with 4 bases of the junction left unmatched. The V gene's germline CDR1 is SGHTA and CDR2 FQGTGA.

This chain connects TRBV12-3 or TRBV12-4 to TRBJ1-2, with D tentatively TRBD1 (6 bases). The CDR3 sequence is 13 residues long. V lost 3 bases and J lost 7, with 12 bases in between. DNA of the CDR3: TGTGCCAGCAGTTTGGTGGCAGGGGCTGGCTACACCTTC. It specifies CASSLVAGAGYTF.

This CDR3 reads CASSPPLAGGVSAEQFF. The CDR3 DNA reads TGTGCCAGCAGTCCCCCACTAGCGGGAGGTGTTTCCGCTGAGCAGTTCTTC. The chain uses TRBV28 and TRBJ2-1; TRBD2 agrees at 12 bases. The CDR3 extends over 17 amino acids. V dropped 5 bases and J dropped 9; count of bases not matched to a gene: 14. Germline V gives CDR1 MDHEN, CDR2 SYDVKM.

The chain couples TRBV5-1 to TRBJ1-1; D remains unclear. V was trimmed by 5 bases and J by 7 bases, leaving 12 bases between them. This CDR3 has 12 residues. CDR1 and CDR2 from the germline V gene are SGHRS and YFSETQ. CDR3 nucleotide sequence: TGCGCCAGCAGGCAGAACGGACTTGAAGCTTTCTTT. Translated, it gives CASRQNGLEAFF.

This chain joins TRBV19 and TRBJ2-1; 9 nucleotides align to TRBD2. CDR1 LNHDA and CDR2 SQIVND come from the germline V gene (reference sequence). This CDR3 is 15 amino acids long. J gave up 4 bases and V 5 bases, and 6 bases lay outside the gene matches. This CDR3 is CASSVSGSPYNEQFF. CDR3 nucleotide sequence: TGTGCCAGTAGTGTTAGCGGGAGCCCTTACAATGAGCAGTTCTTC.

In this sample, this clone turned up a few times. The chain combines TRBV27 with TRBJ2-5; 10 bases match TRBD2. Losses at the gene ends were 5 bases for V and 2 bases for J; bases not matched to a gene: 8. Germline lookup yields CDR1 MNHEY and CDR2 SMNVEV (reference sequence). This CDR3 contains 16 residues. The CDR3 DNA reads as TGTGCCAGCAGTGGGGGAGCGGGGGGGTGGCAAGAGACCCAGTACTTC. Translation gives CASSGGAGGWQETQYF.

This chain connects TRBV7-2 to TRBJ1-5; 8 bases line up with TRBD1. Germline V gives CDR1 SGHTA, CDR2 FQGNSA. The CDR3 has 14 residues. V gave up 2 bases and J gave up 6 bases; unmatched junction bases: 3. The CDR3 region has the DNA TGTGCCAGCAGCTTACGACAGGGGACTCAGCCCCAGCATTTT. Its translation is CASSLRQGTQPQHF.

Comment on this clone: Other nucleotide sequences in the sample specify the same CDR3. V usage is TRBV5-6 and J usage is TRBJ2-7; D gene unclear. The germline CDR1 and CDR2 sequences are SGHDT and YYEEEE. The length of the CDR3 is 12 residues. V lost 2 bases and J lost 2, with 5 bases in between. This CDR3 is CASSFQTYEQYF. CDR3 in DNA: TGTGCCAGCAGCTTCCAAACCTACGAGCAGTACTTC.

The CDR3 spells CASSLGIRGETQYF. CDR3 nucleotide sequence: TGTGCCAGCAGCTTAGGAATTCGCGGGGAGACCCAGTACTTC. V gene TRBV7-9 combines with J gene TRBJ2-5, with D possibly being TRBD2 (5 bases). The length of the CDR3 is 14 residues. Germline V lookup: CDR1 SEHNR, CDR2 FQNEAQ (reference sequence). V lost 1 base and J lost 5, with 11 bases in between.

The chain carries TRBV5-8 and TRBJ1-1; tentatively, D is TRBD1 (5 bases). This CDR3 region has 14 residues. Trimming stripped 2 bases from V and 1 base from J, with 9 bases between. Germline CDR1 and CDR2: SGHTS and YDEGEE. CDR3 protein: CASSLGTSNTEAFF. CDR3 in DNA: TGTGCCAGCAGCTTAGGGACTTCGAACACTGAAGCTTTCTTT.

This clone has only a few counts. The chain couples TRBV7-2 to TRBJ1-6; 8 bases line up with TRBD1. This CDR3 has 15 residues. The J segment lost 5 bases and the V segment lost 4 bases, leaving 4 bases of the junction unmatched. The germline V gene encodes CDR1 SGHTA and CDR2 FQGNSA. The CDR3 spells CASSSAGGNNSPLHF. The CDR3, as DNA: TGTGCCAGCAGCTCAGCAGGGGGCAATAATTCACCCCTCCACTTT.